Listed below are T cell receptor beta chains from one sample, sequenced in a study of Graves' ophthalmopathy and Graves' hyperthyroidism. TCRdb fed the multiplex PCR reads into MiXCR, producing one record per CDR3 protein. The sample consists of about 1.2 million distinct CDR3 sequences, 35% to 40% of them appearing once. The specimen was peripheral blood or thyroid tissue (not recorded which). Receptor source: an adult man with Graves' hyperthyroidism. Each CDR3 is given with its conserved first and last residue. The order of the fields is CDR3 protein, CDR3 DNA, clone size, D gene, V gene, J gene. A D gene is named only where the DNA matches it firmly. The listing skips clone size in some rows; elsewhere it reads once, few, many or a size class.

CDR3: CASSLGQEGYGYTF
DNA: TGCGCCAGCAGCCTCGGACAGGAAGGCTATGGCTACACCTTC
size: many
D: TRBD1
V: TRBV5-1
J: TRBJ1-2

CDR3: CASSGQGRRVTNYGYTF
DNA: TGTGCCAGCAGCGGACAGGGGAGGAGGGTGACCAACTATGGCTACACCTTC
size: few
D: TRBD1
V: TRBV9
J: TRBJ1-2

CDR3: CASSETAGPYEQYF
DNA: TGTGCCAGCAGTGAAACGGCAGGACCATACGAGCAGTACTTC
size: NA
D: NA
V: TRBV6-6
J: TRBJ2-7

CDR3: CASSPPTGYASGYTF
DNA: TGTGCCAGCTCACCACCGACGGGCTACGCCTCTGGCTACACCTTC
size: NA
D: NA
V: TRBV18
J: TRBJ1-2

CDR3: CSARRTGINTGELFF
DNA: TGCAGTGCTAGGCGGACGGGGATTAACACCGGGGAGCTGTTTTTT
size: few
D: NA
V: TRBV20-1
J: TRBJ2-2

CDR3: CASSVDFAGGETQYF
DNA: TGTGCCAGCAGCGTAGATTTTGCGGGAGGTGAGACCCAGTACTTC
size: NA
D: TRBD2
V: TRBV9
J: TRBJ2-5

CDR3: CASSQDALQDSGNTIYF
DNA: TGTGCCAGCAGCCAAGATGCGTTGCAAGACTCTGGAAACACCATATATTTT
size: many
D: NA
V: TRBV4-2
J: TRBJ1-3

CDR3: CAGRPTGTAYEQYF
DNA: TGTGCCGGCAGGCCTACCGGGACAGCCTACGAGCAGTACTTC
size: NA
D: TRBD1
V: TRBV28
J: TRBJ2-7

CDR3: CASRKGSGGEKLFF
DNA: TGTGCCAGCAGAAAGGGGTCCGGGGGAGAAAAACTGTTTTTT
size: many
D: NA
V: TRBV7-2
J: TRBJ1-4

CDR3: CASRSRDRVQETQYF
DNA: TGTGCCAGCAGGTCCCGGGACAGGGTTCAAGAGACCCAGTACTTC
size: NA
D: TRBD1
V: TRBV12-3/TRBV12-4
J: TRBJ2-5

CDR3: CATSDNMGLYF
DNA: TGTGCCACCAGTGACAACATGGGGTTGTACTTC
size: many
D: NA
V: TRBV24-1
J: TRBJ2-7

CDR3: CASSAQQGLEAFF
DNA: TGTGCCAGCAGCGCCCAACAGGGACTTGAAGCTTTCTTT
size: NA
D: NA
V: TRBV9
J: TRBJ1-1

CDR3: CASSYGVGGYEQYF
DNA: TGTGCCAGCAGTTACGGGGTGGGAGGGTACGAGCAGTACTTC
size: NA
D: TRBD2
V: TRBV6-5
J: TRBJ2-7

CDR3: CASSFGRQNQPQHF
DNA: TGTGCCAGCAGTTTTGGCAGGCAGAATCAGCCCCAGCATTTT
size: few
D: NA
V: TRBV27
J: TRBJ1-5

CDR3: CATSPEVLASTDTQYF
DNA: TGTGCCACCAGCCCAGAGGTCCTAGCGTCGACAGATACGCAGTATTTT
size: many
D: NA
V: TRBV15
J: TRBJ2-3

CDR3: CASSPSGGKRNAEAFF
DNA: TGTGCCAGCAGCCCGAGCGGGGGCAAAAGAAACGCTGAAGCTTTCTTT
size: few
D: NA
V: TRBV7-9
J: TRBJ1-1

CDR3: CASSVGGRNEKLFF
DNA: TGTGCCAGCAGCGTAGGAGGGCGTAATGAAAAACTGTTTTTT
size: NA
D: NA
V: TRBV9
J: TRBJ1-4

CDR3: CASTQEGGGHYGYTF
DNA: TGTGCCAGCACCCAGGAAGGAGGGGGGCACTATGGCTACACCTTC
size: many
D: NA
V: TRBV6-1
J: TRBJ1-2

CDR3: CASSPMGGGARETQYF
DNA: TGTGCCAGCAGCCCAATGGGCGGGGGGGCCCGAGAGACCCAGTACTTC
size: NA
D: TRBD2
V: TRBV7-2
J: TRBJ2-5

CDR3: CASRRGGASYEQYF
DNA: TGTGCCAGCAGGAGAGGTGGGGCCTCCTACGAGCAGTACTTC
size: NA
D: NA
V: TRBV2
J: TRBJ2-7

CDR3: CASSWDSNYGYTF
DNA: TGTGCCAGCAGCTGGGACAGTAACTATGGCTACACCTTC
size: many
D: TRBD1
V: TRBV12-3/TRBV12-4
J: TRBJ1-2

CDR3: CASSETQGATGYGYTF
DNA: TGTGCCAGCAGTGAAACACAGGGGGCAACGGGCTATGGCTACACCTTC
size: NA
D: TRBD1
V: TRBV2
J: TRBJ1-2

CDR3: CASSPGAYTDTQYF
DNA: TGTGCCAGCAGCCCCGGGGCGTACACAGATACGCAGTATTTT
size: NA
D: NA
V: TRBV9
J: TRBJ2-3

CDR3: CAWELPWEETQYF
DNA: TGTGCCTGGGAGCTGCCCTGGGAAGAGACCCAGTACTTC
size: few
D: NA
V: TRBV30
J: TRBJ2-5

CDR3: CASSYSKRTGHTEAFF
DNA: TGTGCCAGCAGTTACTCGAAAAGGACAGGCCACACTGAAGCTTTCTTT
size: few
D: TRBD1
V: TRBV6-7
J: TRBJ1-1

CDR3: CSAQAGVDRTEAFF
DNA: TGCAGTGCTCAGGCGGGCGTTGACCGAACTGAAGCTTTCTTT
size: many
D: NA
V: TRBV20-1
J: TRBJ1-1

CDR3: CASSVYAGDRVFEQYF
DNA: TGTGCCAGTAGTGTATACGCGGGGGACAGGGTTTTCGAGCAGTACTTC
size: NA
D: TRBD1
V: TRBV19
J: TRBJ2-7

CDR3: CSAQGISGRGETQYF
DNA: TGCAGCGCCCAAGGGATTAGCGGGAGAGGAGAGACCCAGTACTTC
size: many
D: TRBD2
V: TRBV29-1
J: TRBJ2-5

CDR3: CASRPGTGGGHTEAFF
DNA: TGTGCCAGCAGACCCGGGACAGGGGGAGGCCACACTGAAGCTTTCTTT
size: NA
D: TRBD1
V: TRBV10-3
J: TRBJ1-1

CDR3: CASSSVNRDEKLFF
DNA: TGTGCCAGCAGTTCAGTAAACAGGGATGAAAAACTGTTTTTT
size: NA
D: NA
V: TRBV10-3
J: TRBJ1-4

CDR3: CSVPSGRNTGELFF
DNA: TGCAGCGTTCCTAGCGGGCGGAACACCGGGGAGCTGTTTTTT
size: NA
D: TRBD2
V: TRBV29-1
J: TRBJ2-2

CDR3: CATSREGGSNRETQYF
DNA: TGTGCCACCAGCAGAGAAGGTGGGAGCAATAGGGAGACCCAGTACTTC
size: few
D: NA
V: TRBV15
J: TRBJ2-5

CDR3: CASSMRETEAFF
DNA: TGTGCCAGTAGTATGAGGGAGACTGAAGCTTTCTTT
size: many
D: NA
V: TRBV19
J: TRBJ1-1

CDR3: CASSPRGDRGAWQYF
DNA: TGTGCCAGCAGCCCCCGCGGGGACAGGGGTGCTTGGCAGTACTTC
size: once
D: TRBD1
V: TRBV7-2
J: TRBJ2-7

CDR3: CASEGGGNQPQHF
DNA: TGTGCCAGTGAGGGAGGGGGCAATCAGCCCCAGCATTTT
size: few
D: NA
V: TRBV19
J: TRBJ1-5

CDR3: CAWSNLGKNYEQYF
DNA: TGTGCCTGGAGTAACTTAGGCAAGAACTACGAGCAGTACTTC
size: NA
D: NA
V: TRBV30
J: TRBJ2-7

CDR3: CASSLLSAGQETQYF
DNA: TGCGCCAGCAGCTTGCTGTCCGCAGGGCAAGAGACCCAGTACTTC
size: few
D: NA
V: TRBV5-1
J: TRBJ2-5

CDR3: CASSLTRELFF
DNA: TGTGCCAGCAGCCTTACACGGGAGCTGTTTTTT
size: many
D: NA
V: TRBV3-1
J: TRBJ2-2

CDR3: CASSRWGPYEQYF
DNA: TGTGCCAGCAGCCGGTGGGGGCCCTACGAGCAGTACTTC
size: NA
D: NA
V: TRBV7-2
J: TRBJ2-7

CDR3: CAVRTRGGYNSPLHF
DNA: TGTGCCGTTCGGACCAGGGGCGGGTATAATTCACCCCTCCACTTT
size: many
D: NA
V: TRBV7-2
J: TRBJ1-6

CDR3: CASSFAGTIPSYEQYF
DNA: TGTGCCAGCAGCTTCGCGGGGACAATCCCCTCCTACGAGCAGTACTTC
size: many
D: NA
V: TRBV7-9
J: TRBJ2-7

CDR3: CASSSKGVYEQYF
DNA: TGCGCCAGCAGCTCCAAGGGCGTATACGAGCAGTACTTC
size: NA
D: NA
V: TRBV5-1
J: TRBJ2-7

CDR3: CAIGAAGQETFF
DNA: TGTGCCATCGGGGCTGCGGGCCAAGAAACTTTCTTT
size: NA
D: NA
V: TRBV10-3
J: TRBJ1-1

CDR3: CASSLVRTGNTESFF
DNA: TGTGCCAGCAGTTTAGTCAGGACAGGCAACACTGAATCTTTCTTT
size: NA
D: TRBD1
V: TRBV12-3/TRBV12-4
J: TRBJ1-1

CDR3: CSVEVVRTDYYGYTF
DNA: TGCAGCGTTGAAGTCGTCCGGACAGACTACTATGGCTACACCTTC
size: many
D: NA
V: TRBV29-1
J: TRBJ1-2

CDR3: CAISGTGGNTGELFF
DNA: TGTGCCATCAGTGGGACAGGGGGGAACACCGGGGAGCTGTTTTTT
size: NA
D: TRBD1
V: TRBV10-3
J: TRBJ2-2

CDR3: CASSLGLGNQPQHF
DNA: TGTGCCAGCAGTTTAGGTTTAGGCAATCAGCCCCAGCATTTT
size: many
D: NA
V: TRBV12-3/TRBV12-4
J: TRBJ1-5